This T cell receptor (beta chain) originates from a study of T-cell reconstitution after alpha-beta-depleted transplantation in children. Study observations and caveats: At the one-year point after transplant, T-cell counts and TCRbeta diversity were found to come mostly from T cells that had been newly produced. At around two months after transplant, the alpha-beta T cells were reportedly derived from several hundred expanded clones that came from non-depleted graft cells.

This clonotype was found many times. Its antigen remains unknown. Preparation of the TCRbeta library used unique molecular identifiers. MiXCR, run by TCRdb on the PCR reads, gives a single entry per CDR3 protein. There are around 670,000 distinct CDR3 sequences in the sample; about 12% occur only once, and 0.79% lies in the top ten. The TCR was taken from a girl aged 2-10 years with congenital amegakaryocytic thrombocytopenia, due to receive a stem cell transplant. This sample comprised PBMCs, obtained before TCRalphabeta/CD19-depleted stem cell transplant.

CDR3 region: CASSFSRGNEQFF. Here the CDR3 DNA reads TGTGCCAGCAGTTTTTCCCGCGGCAATGAGCAGTTCTTC. The chain uses TRBV12-3 or TRBV12-4 and TRBJ2-1; D uncertain. The CDR3 extends over 13 amino acids. V gave up 3 bases and J gave up 6 bases, with 9 bases separating them.